Below, 3 T cell receptor beta chains from the same sample are listed, as sequenced in a study of T cell repertoires in cytomegalovirus infection. What these receptors recognize is not known. TCRdb independently ran MiXCR on the reads; one entry per CDR3 protein. The sample shows 830,000 or so distinct CDR3 sequences, approximately 30% of them seen only once. The specimen was cultured CD8+ T cells from PBMCs, collected from culture after CMV antigen stimulation. The receptors were sampled from a human donor in good health (CMV status not recorded). Some clones in this sample may be carry-over from other donors' samples.

This clonotype was seen repeatedly, ten times or more. The chain employs TRBV4-1 and TRBJ1-3; D not certain. V lost 0 bases, J lost 0 bases, and 6 bases lay in between. The CDR3 sequence is 15 residues long. Per the germline V gene, CDR1 is MGHRA and CDR2 is YSYEKL. This CDR3 is CASSQDTVSGNTIYF. In DNA, the CDR3 is TGCGCCAGCAGCCAAGATACGGTCTCTGGAAACACCATATATTTT.

There are many counts of this clonotype. This sequence joins TRBV6-1 and TRBJ2-7; D possibly corresponds to TRBD2 (6 bases). Germline CDR1 is MNHNS and CDR2 is SASEGT. With 3 bases removed from V and 1 base from J, the gap between germline ends came to 13 bases. The CDR3 length is 15 residues. The CDR3: CASSDVWDSSYEQYF. The CDR3 nucleotides read TGTGCCAGCAGTGACGTGTGGGACTCATCCTACGAGCAGTACTTC.

Comment on this clonotype: One end of the junction does not line up with germline, which may come from a read error. V usage is TRBV5-5 and J usage is TRBJ2-7; 9 bases agree with TRBD1. CDR3 size: 16 residues. Germline V CDR1 and CDR2: SGHKS, YYEKEE (reference sequence). The CDR3 protein is CASSLEVGTGYHERYF. The CDR3 DNA reads as TGTGCCAGCAGCTTGGAGGTTGGGACAGGGTATCACGAGCGGTACTTC.